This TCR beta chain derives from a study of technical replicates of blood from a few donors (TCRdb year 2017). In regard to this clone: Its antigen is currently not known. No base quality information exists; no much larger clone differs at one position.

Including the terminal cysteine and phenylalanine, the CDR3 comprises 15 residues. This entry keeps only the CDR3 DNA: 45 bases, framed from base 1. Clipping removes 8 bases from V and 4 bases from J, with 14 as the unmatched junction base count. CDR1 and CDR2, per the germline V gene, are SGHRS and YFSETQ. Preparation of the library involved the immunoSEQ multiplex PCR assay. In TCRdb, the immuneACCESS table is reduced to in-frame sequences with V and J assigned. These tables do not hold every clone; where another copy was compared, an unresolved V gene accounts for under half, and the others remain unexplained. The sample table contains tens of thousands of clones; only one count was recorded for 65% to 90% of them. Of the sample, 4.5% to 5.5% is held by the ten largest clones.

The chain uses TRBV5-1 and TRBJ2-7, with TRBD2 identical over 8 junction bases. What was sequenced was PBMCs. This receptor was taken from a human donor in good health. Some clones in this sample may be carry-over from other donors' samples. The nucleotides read TGCGCCAGTTTCCCCCACCCAGCGGGGGCGTACGAGCAGTACTTC. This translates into CASFPHPAGAYEQYF. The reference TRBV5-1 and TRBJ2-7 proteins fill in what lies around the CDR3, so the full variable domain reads KAGVTQTPRYLIKTRGQQVTLSCSPISGHRSVSWYQQTPGQGLQFLFEYFSETQRNKGNFPGRFSGRQFSNSRSEMNVSTLELGDSALYLCASFPHPAGAYEQYFGPGTRLTVT.